The next 20 T cell receptor beta chains were all read from a single sample in a study of blood T cell repertoires in COVID-19. Sequencing used immunoSEQ multiplex PCR; TCRdb keeps in-frame clones, though not all of them. The sample shows under 400,000 clones, more than 70% of them seen only once. The source material was peripheral blood. The receptors derive from a woman aged 25 to 39 with COVID-19, enrolled during active disease.

This clone has more than one count but fewer than ten. The chain has TRBV6-5 and TRBJ1-1, with 8 bases identical to TRBD1. Germline V gene sequence: CDR1 MNHEY, CDR2 SVGAGI. V shed 0 bases, J shed 3 bases, and the junction held 3 bases outside the gene matches. The CDR3 is 15 amino acids. CDR3: CASSYSTGVHTEAFF. Written as DNA, the CDR3 is TGTGCCAGCAGTTACTCGACAGGGGTACACACTGAAGCTTTCTTT.

The chain has TRBV14 and TRBJ1-2; the match to TRBD1 covers 9 bases. In germline, CDR1 is SGHDN, CDR2 FVKESK. The CDR3 loop spans 16 amino acids. The V segment lost 3 bases and the J segment 7 bases; nucleotides outside the gene matches: 12. Written as DNA, the CDR3 is TGTGCCAGCAGCCAGGACCCGGGACAGGGCGTAGGTGGCTACACCTTC. Residues: CASSQDPGQGVGGYTF.

This clone has just one count. The chain joins TRBV6-6 to TRBJ1-1, with a tentative D call TRBD1 (6 bases). CDR1 is MNHNY, CDR2 SVGAGI, per germline (reference sequence). V lost 8 bases and J lost 4, with 11 bases in between. There are 12 residues in the CDR3. CDR3: CASQGWATEAFF. In DNA form, the CDR3 reads TGTGCCAGCCAGGGGTGGGCCACTGAAGCTTTCTTT.

This clone has only a few counts. The chain employs TRBV13 and TRBJ2-2; 8 bases match TRBD1. The germline V gene encodes CDR1 PRHDT and CDR2 FYEKMQ (reference sequence). The CDR3 is made up of 17 amino acids. V was clipped by 3 bases and J by 7 bases; unmatched bases: 13. The CDR3 reads CASSLDRENVAGGELFF. The CDR3 bases are TGTGCCAGCAGCTTGGACAGGGAAAACGTAGCCGGCGGGGAGCTGTTTTTT.

The chain uses TRBV4-1 and TRBJ2-1; the D gene is possibly TRBD2 (5 bases). The CDR3 contains 16 residues. Germline V gene lookup returns CDR1 MGHRA and CDR2 YSYEKL. Trimming removed 0 bases from V and 7 bases from J, with 16 bases in between. As DNA, the CDR3 is TGCGCCAGCAGCCAAGAACGGGGTAGTGGGGTGAATGAGCAGTTCTTC. Its translation is CASSQERGSGVNEQFF.

The chain joins TRBV7-6 to TRBJ1-1; D is uncertain. CDR1 is SGHVS and CDR2 is FNYEAQ in the germline V gene. The CDR3 contains 16 residues. The V end lost 1 base, the J end lost 1 base, and 13 bases lay between the germline ends. The CDR3 loop reads CASSLGGWLENTEAFF. The CDR3 DNA reads TGTGCCAGCAGCTTAGGCGGCTGGCTAGAGAACACTGAAGCTTTCTTT.

The chain links TRBV7-8 to TRBJ2-3; 9 nucleotides match TRBD1. The V segment lost 5 bases and the J segment 0 bases; nucleotides outside the gene matches: 15. The CDR3 is 19 amino acids. Germline loops: CDR1 SGHVS, CDR2 FQNEAQ. For the CDR3, the DNA is TGTGCCAGCAGCAACTCCGGGACAGGGTTAACGGCTAGCACAGATACGCAGTATTTT. It codes for CASSNSGTGLTASTDTQYF.

In the case of this clone: This sample also contains other DNA sequences that code for the same CDR3. The genes are TRBV9 and TRBJ1-1; the D is unclear. Between the trimmed V and J ends, which lost 2 bases and 3 bases, there was a span of 8 bases. In germline, CDR1 is SGDLS, CDR2 YYNGEE. This CDR3 contains 13 residues. The CDR3 region is CASSVSEDTEAFF. CDR3 nucleotide sequence: TGTGCCAGCAGCGTCAGCGAGGACACTGAAGCTTTCTTT. Based on the CDR3 plus reference TRBV9 and TRBJ1-1, the full variable domain is DSGVTQTPKHLITATGQRVTLRCSPRSGDLSVYWYQQSLDQGLQFLIQYYNGEERAKGNILERFSAQQFPDLHSELNLSSLELGDSALYFCASSVSEDTEAFFGQGTRLTVV.

The rearrangement uses TRBV11-1 and TRBJ1-5, with D possibly being TRBD1 (5 bases). V gave up 5 bases and J gave up 4 bases, with 9 bases separating them. The CDR3 runs 13 residues. Germline assignment: CDR1 SGHAT and CDR2 FQDESV (reference sequence). CDR3 in DNA: TGTGCCAGCAGCCAGGGTGTAAATCAGCCCCAGCATTTT. Its translation is CASSQGVNQPQHF.

The chain recombines TRBV4-2 with TRBJ2-5; 7 positions agree with TRBD2. Germline V CDR1 and CDR2: LGHNA, YNFKEQ. The length of the CDR3 is 15 residues. V lost 4 bases to trimming and J lost 7 bases; unmatched junction nucleotides: 12. CDR3 nucleotide sequence: TGTGCCAGCAGCCCTAGAGCCCTGGGGAGGGCGACCCAGTACTTC. This translates into CASSPRALGRATQYF.

The J gene is TRBJ1-6, the V gene TRBV7-6; D uncertain. CDR1 is SGHVS, CDR2 FNYEAQ, per germline. The length of the CDR3 is 13 residues. With 1 base removed from V and 7 bases from J, the gap between germline ends came to 5 bases. The CDR3 protein is CASSLGPNSPLHF. The CDR3 bases are TGTGCCAGCAGCTTAGGGCCGAATTCACCCCTCCACTTT.

The gene calls are TRBV6-5 and TRBJ1-1; 7 bases are a match to TRBD1. The germline V gene has CDR1 MNHEY and CDR2 SVGAGI. J was trimmed by 7 bases and V by 6 bases; bases with no gene match: 5. The CDR3 is 12 amino acids. CDR3 loop: CASSGTALEAFF. The CDR3 DNA sequence: TGTGCCAGCAGCGGGACAGCTCTTGAAGCTTTCTTT.

The J gene is TRBJ1-1, the V gene TRBV6-5; D is possibly TRBD1 (5 bases). CDR3 length: 14 amino acids. CDR1 is MNHEY and CDR2 is SVGAGI in the germline V gene. V was cut by 0 bases and J by 4 bases, with 9 bases left in between. CDR3 amino acids: CASSYSSGATEAFF. As DNA, the CDR3 is TGTGCCAGCAGTTACTCGAGTGGGGCCACTGAAGCTTTCTTT.

This clone has just a few counts. Different DNA sequences within this sample yield the same CDR3. J is TRBJ1-5 and V is TRBV30, with a weak D call TRBD1 (5 bases). Per the germline V gene, CDR1 is GTSNPN and CDR2 is SVGIG (reference sequence). This CDR3 has 13 residues. V was shortened by 0 bases and J by 4 bases, with 7 bases between the two germline ends. The CDR3 loop reads CAWSVRGNQPQHF. CDR3 in DNA: TGTGCCTGGAGTGTACGGGGGAATCAGCCCCAGCATTTT.

The CDR3 sequence is CASSQEPNRALYNEQFF. The CDR3 DNA follows: TGCGCCAGCAGCCAAGAACCCAACAGGGCCCTCTACAATGAGCAGTTCTTC. The rearrangement uses TRBV4-1 and TRBJ2-1, with a weak D call TRBD1 (6 bases). The CDR3 is 17 amino acids. Germline V gene lookup returns CDR1 MGHRA and CDR2 YSYEKL. V was cut by 0 bases and J by 3 bases, with 15 bases left in between.

The rearrangement joins TRBV6-5 to TRBJ2-7; a weak D match, TRBD1 (6 bases). V dropped 10 bases and J dropped 4 bases, with 20 bases sitting between them. The length of the CDR3 is 14 residues. Germline V gene lookup returns CDR1 MNHEY and CDR2 SVGAGI. CDR3 region: CATRTESVLYEQYV. For the CDR3, the DNA is TGTGCCACGAGGACAGAAAGTGTCTTATACGAGCAGTACGTC.

The chain has TRBV5-4 and TRBJ2-1; TRBD2 matches 8 bases. Germline assignment: CDR1 SGHNT and CDR2 YYREEE (reference sequence). V lost 3 bases, J lost 5 bases, and 10 bases stayed unmatched. The CDR3 runs to 16 residues. The CDR3, as DNA: TGTGCCAGCAGCTCCCCGGACGGGGGGGCCCACAATGAGCAGTTCTTC. This gives the protein CASSSPDGGAHNEQFF.

The chain combines TRBV19 with TRBJ2-1; 7 bases agree with TRBD2. The CDR3 consists of 16 residues. Trimming at V came to 2 bases and at J to 2 bases, leaving 6 bases not matched to a gene. Germline V gene lookup returns CDR1 LNHDA and CDR2 SQIVND (reference sequence). CDR3 nucleotide sequence: TGTGCCAGTAGTATAAGACGGGGGGTCACCTACAATGAGCAGTTCTTC. Its translation is CASSIRRGVTYNEQFF. The whole variable domain, filled in from reference TRBV19 and TRBJ2-1, reads DGGITQSPKYLFRKEGQNVTLSCEQNLNHDAMYWYRQDPGQGLRLIYYSQIVNDFQKGDIAEGYSVSREKKESFPLTVTSAQKNPTAFYLCASSIRRGVTYNEQFFGPGTRLTVL.

The V gene is TRBV7-8, the J gene TRBJ2-3; 7 bases agree with TRBD1. Per the germline V gene, CDR1 is SGHVS and CDR2 is FQNEAQ. The length of the CDR3 is 12 residues. V shed 5 bases and J 10 bases; nucleotides not matched to a gene: 6. The CDR3 DNA follows: TGTGCCAGCAGCCCGGGGACAGTTCCGCAGTATTTT. This encodes CASSPGTVPQYF.

About this clone itself: This same CDR3 is encoded by further DNA sequences in the sample. The V and J genes are TRBV2 and TRBJ1-1; the D gene is possibly TRBD1 (5 bases). Trimming stripped 8 bases from V and 6 bases from J, with 10 bases between. The germline gives CDR1 SNHLY, CDR2 FYNNEI. The CDR3 has 11 residues. The chain's CDR3 is CASGAGSEAFF. The CDR3 bases are TGTGCCAGCGGGGCCGGGTCTGAAGCTTTCTTT.